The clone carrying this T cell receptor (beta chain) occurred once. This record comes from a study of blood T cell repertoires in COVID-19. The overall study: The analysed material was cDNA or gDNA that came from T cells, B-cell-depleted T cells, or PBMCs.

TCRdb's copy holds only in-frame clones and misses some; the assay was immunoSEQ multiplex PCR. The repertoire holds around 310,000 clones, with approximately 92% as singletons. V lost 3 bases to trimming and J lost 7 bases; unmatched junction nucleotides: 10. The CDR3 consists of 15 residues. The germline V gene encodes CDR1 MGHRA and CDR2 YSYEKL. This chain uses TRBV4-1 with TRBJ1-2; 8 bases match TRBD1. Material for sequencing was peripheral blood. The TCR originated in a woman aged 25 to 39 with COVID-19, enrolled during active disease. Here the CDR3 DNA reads TGCGCCAGCAGCCATCCCAGGGGGCAGGATAGTGGCTACACCTTC. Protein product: CASSHPRGQDSGYTF.